A selection of T cell receptor beta chains follows, all from one sample in a study of blood T cell repertoires in COVID-19. Assay used: immunoSEQ multiplex PCR; TCRdb lists only in-frame clones, some missing. The data contain 200,000 to 250,000 clones, approximately 84% of them seen just once; the ten biggest clones take up about 4.8%. Specimen: peripheral blood. These receptors were collected from a man aged 45-65 years with acute or convalescent COVID-19. The CDR3 runs from the conserved cysteine through the conserved F or W. D genes are given only for firm matches. A clone size is listed for some rows: how often the clone was seen (once, few, many), or a class if it is expanded.

cdr3_nt: TGTGCCAGCAGCAGGGGTGGACAGGGAGACTATGGCTACACCTTC; cdr3_aa: CASSRGGQGDYGYTF; d_call: TRBD1; clone_size: -; j_call: TRBJ1-2; v_call: TRBV5-4
cdr3_nt: TGTGCCAGCAGTGAGGGCACAGGGGCTGGAAACACCATATATTTT; cdr3_aa: CASSEGTGAGNTIYF; d_call: TRBD1; clone_size: -; j_call: TRBJ1-3; v_call: TRBV25-1
cdr3_nt: TGCAGCGTTGTTAACGGCGGGGACGTGTGGAACACTGAAGCTTTCTTT; cdr3_aa: CSVVNGGDVWNTEAFF; d_call: -; clone_size: -; j_call: TRBJ1-1; v_call: TRBV29-1
cdr3_nt: TGTGCCAACGACAGGGCCAGCACTGAAGCTTTCTTT; cdr3_aa: CANDRASTEAFF; d_call: TRBD1; clone_size: once; j_call: TRBJ1-1; v_call: TRBV7-9
cdr3_nt: TGCGCCAGCCGACTCGTAACAACGAACACCGGGGAGCTGTTTTTT; cdr3_aa: CASRLVTTNTGELFF; d_call: -; clone_size: -; j_call: TRBJ2-2; v_call: TRBV5-1
cdr3_nt: TGTGCCAGCAGCCTGACAGGGGCCCTGAACACTGAAGCTTTCTTT; cdr3_aa: CASSLTGALNTEAFF; d_call: TRBD1; clone_size: -; j_call: TRBJ1-1; v_call: TRBV7-8
cdr3_nt: TGTGCCTGGAATCGGGGTAGCTCCTACGAGCAGTACTTC; cdr3_aa: CAWNRGSSYEQYF; d_call: -; clone_size: -; j_call: TRBJ2-7; v_call: TRBV30
cdr3_nt: TGTGCCAGCAGCTTAGTCGGAGGGATCGGTGGAAACACCATATATTTT; cdr3_aa: CASSLVGGIGGNTIYF; d_call: -; clone_size: few; j_call: TRBJ1-3; v_call: TRBV7-2
cdr3_nt: TGTGCCAGCAGCTTGCAGGGGGTGGACTATGGCTACACCTTC; cdr3_aa: CASSLQGVDYGYTF; d_call: TRBD1; clone_size: -; j_call: TRBJ1-2; v_call: TRBV5-4
cdr3_nt: TGCGCCAGCAGCCAAGCCGCAGTTACCTCTGGAAACACCATATATTTT; cdr3_aa: CASSQAAVTSGNTIYF; d_call: -; clone_size: -; j_call: TRBJ1-3; v_call: TRBV4-1
cdr3_nt: TGCAGTGCTAGATCGGGATTCGAGCAGTACTTC; cdr3_aa: CSARSGFEQYF; d_call: -; clone_size: -; j_call: TRBJ2-7; v_call: TRBV20-1
cdr3_nt: TGTGCCAGCAGCGCAAACTATGGCTACACCTTC; cdr3_aa: CASSANYGYTF; d_call: -; clone_size: -; j_call: TRBJ1-2; v_call: TRBV9
cdr3_nt: TGTGCCAGCAGACCCCTGACAGGGGGCGTTTACGAGCAGTACTTC; cdr3_aa: CASRPLTGGVYEQYF; d_call: TRBD1; clone_size: -; j_call: TRBJ2-7; v_call: TRBV6-5
cdr3_nt: TGTGCCAGCAGCTTCAGCGGGGCTAAGGGGAACACTGAAGCTTTCTTT; cdr3_aa: CASSFSGAKGNTEAFF; d_call: -; clone_size: -; j_call: TRBJ1-1; v_call: TRBV7-9
cdr3_nt: TGTGCCAGCAGTGATGTGGAGGGAGAAAAACTGTTTTTT; cdr3_aa: CASSDVEGEKLFF; d_call: -; clone_size: -; j_call: TRBJ1-4; v_call: TRBV12-3/TRBV12-4
cdr3_nt: TGTGCCAGCAGCCAGAAACAGACAATCAAAGAGACCCAGTACTTC; cdr3_aa: CASSQKQTIKETQYF; d_call: -; clone_size: -; j_call: TRBJ2-5; v_call: TRBV5-6
cdr3_nt: TGTGCCACCAGCAGCAGACAGATTCAAGAAGCTTTCTTT; cdr3_aa: CATSSRQIQEAFF; d_call: -; clone_size: -; j_call: TRBJ1-1; v_call: TRBV15
cdr3_nt: TGTGCCAGCAGCTTGGGTAGCGGGGTGTCGAATGAGCAGTTCTTC; cdr3_aa: CASSLGSGVSNEQFF; d_call: TRBD2; clone_size: -; j_call: TRBJ2-1; v_call: TRBV5-4
cdr3_nt: TGCGCCAGCAGCCAACCACAGGGGGCGCGCGGCTACACCTTC; cdr3_aa: CASSQPQGARGYTF; d_call: TRBD1; clone_size: -; j_call: TRBJ1-2; v_call: TRBV4-1
cdr3_nt: TGTGCCAGCAGCCTAAATAGGGGAAGCCGCTCTGGGGCCAACGTCCTGACTTTC; cdr3_aa: CASSLNRGSRSGANVLTF; d_call: -; clone_size: once; j_call: TRBJ2-6; v_call: TRBV7-8
cdr3_nt: TGTGCCAGCAGCCCTAGAGTCACAGATACGCAGTATTTT; cdr3_aa: CASSPRVTDTQYF; d_call: -; clone_size: -; j_call: TRBJ2-3; v_call: TRBV25-1
cdr3_nt: TGTGCCATCAGTGAGCAGGGGGCGTCTGGCTACACCTTC; cdr3_aa: CAISEQGASGYTF; d_call: TRBD1; clone_size: -; j_call: TRBJ1-2; v_call: TRBV10-3
cdr3_nt: TGTGCCAGCCGGCCTGGGCATAATTCACCCCTCCACTTT; cdr3_aa: CASRPGHNSPLHF; d_call: -; clone_size: -; j_call: TRBJ1-6; v_call: TRBV6-6
cdr3_nt: TGTGCCAGCAGCTCAAGCGGGGGTCTCTTCAATGAGCAGTTCTTC; cdr3_aa: CASSSSGGLFNEQFF; d_call: TRBD2; clone_size: -; j_call: TRBJ2-1; v_call: TRBV7-9
cdr3_nt: TGTGCCAGCAGTGCGGACAGGGTCTCACCCCTCCACTTT; cdr3_aa: CASSADRVSPLHF; d_call: TRBD1; clone_size: -; j_call: TRBJ1-6; v_call: TRBV27
cdr3_nt: TGTGCCAGTAGTATGGGGCAGGGTAATCAGCCCCAGCATTTT; cdr3_aa: CASSMGQGNQPQHF; d_call: -; clone_size: -; j_call: TRBJ1-5; v_call: TRBV19
cdr3_nt: TGCGCCAGCAACGAACAGCAGAACACTGAAGCTTTCTTT; cdr3_aa: CASNEQQNTEAFF; d_call: -; clone_size: -; j_call: TRBJ1-1; v_call: TRBV5-1
cdr3_nt: TGTGCCAGTAGTACGTCCACAGGGTATGTTGGTCAGCCCCAGCATTTT; cdr3_aa: CASSTSTGYVGQPQHF; d_call: -; clone_size: -; j_call: TRBJ1-5; v_call: TRBV19
cdr3_nt: TGTGCCAGCTCACGTGGGACGGACGTTATCGGGGGCGAGCAGTACTTC; cdr3_aa: CASSRGTDVIGGEQYF; d_call: -; clone_size: -; j_call: TRBJ2-7; v_call: TRBV18
cdr3_nt: TGTGCCAGCAGCTTAGATCGGGTCTCTACAGGGGCCGAGGGCTACACCTTC; cdr3_aa: CASSLDRVSTGAEGYTF; d_call: TRBD1; clone_size: -; j_call: TRBJ1-2; v_call: TRBV11-2
cdr3_nt: TGCGCCAGCAGCCGAGGCACTAGCGGGGGCCGGGAGACCCAGTACTTC; cdr3_aa: CASSRGTSGGRETQYF; d_call: TRBD2; clone_size: -; j_call: TRBJ2-5; v_call: TRBV5-1
cdr3_nt: TGTGCCAGCAGCCCACGGGGAGACAGGGTGCAGAGTAAGACTAATGAAAAACTGTTTTTT; cdr3_aa: CASSPRGDRVQSKTNEKLFF; d_call: TRBD1; clone_size: once; j_call: TRBJ1-4; v_call: TRBV7-8
cdr3_nt: TGTGCCATCAGTGATGGACAGGGGGTTGAGTCACCCCTCCACTTT; cdr3_aa: CAISDGQGVESPLHF; d_call: TRBD1; clone_size: once; j_call: TRBJ1-6; v_call: TRBV10-3
cdr3_nt: TGCGCCAGCAGTAGAGCGGTTTTGAACAGCGGCACCATATATTTT; cdr3_aa: CASSRAVLNSGTIYF; d_call: -; clone_size: -; j_call: TRBJ1-3; v_call: TRBV10-1
cdr3_nt: TGTGCCAGCAGTATAGCGGGGGGGCTGGATACGCAGTATTTT; cdr3_aa: CASSIAGGLDTQYF; d_call: TRBD2; clone_size: -; j_call: TRBJ2-3; v_call: TRBV7-3
cdr3_nt: TGCGCCAGCAGCCAAGATAGCGGGACTAGCGTTCGGGATGAGCAGTTCTTC; cdr3_aa: CASSQDSGTSVRDEQFF; d_call: TRBD2; clone_size: -; j_call: TRBJ2-1; v_call: TRBV4-1
cdr3_nt: TGTGCCAGCAGTTACTCGGGGGCTACGAACACTGAAGCTTTCTTT; cdr3_aa: CASSYSGATNTEAFF; d_call: -; clone_size: -; j_call: TRBJ1-1; v_call: TRBV6-5
cdr3_nt: TGTGCCAGCTCACAACGACGAGGCTCAACTAATGAAAAACTGTTTTTT; cdr3_aa: CASSQRRGSTNEKLFF; d_call: -; clone_size: -; j_call: TRBJ1-4; v_call: TRBV18
cdr3_nt: TGTGCCAGTAGTACCACCGGCTATAATTCACCCCTCCACTTT; cdr3_aa: CASSTTGYNSPLHF; d_call: -; clone_size: -; j_call: TRBJ1-6; v_call: TRBV19
cdr3_nt: TGTGCCAGTAATGGACAGGGAGGCAATCAGCCCCAGCATTTT; cdr3_aa: CASNGQGGNQPQHF; d_call: TRBD1; clone_size: -; j_call: TRBJ1-5; v_call: TRBV6-6
cdr3_nt: TGTGCCAGCAGCTTGAGGCAGGGGAAAAACACTGAAGCTTTCTTT; cdr3_aa: CASSLRQGKNTEAFF; d_call: -; clone_size: -; j_call: TRBJ1-1; v_call: TRBV5-4
cdr3_nt: TGTGCCAGTAGTCGGGCCCGGACCGGACAGGGTGGCTACACTGAAGCTTTCTTT; cdr3_aa: CASSRARTGQGGYTEAFF; d_call: TRBD1; clone_size: -; j_call: TRBJ1-1; v_call: TRBV19
cdr3_nt: TGTGCCAGCAGCTCAGACAGGGATTCCTACGAGCAGTACTTC; cdr3_aa: CASSSDRDSYEQYF; d_call: TRBD1; clone_size: once; j_call: TRBJ2-7; v_call: TRBV11-2
cdr3_nt: TGTGCCAGTACCGGACAGGGGGCTGGCGAGCAGTACTTC; cdr3_aa: CASTGQGAGEQYF; d_call: TRBD1; clone_size: -; j_call: TRBJ2-7; v_call: TRBV19
cdr3_nt: TGTGCCAGCAGCGTAGCCTCTTCCGGGACTGAAGCTTTCTTT; cdr3_aa: CASSVASSGTEAFF; d_call: -; clone_size: few; j_call: TRBJ1-1; v_call: TRBV9
cdr3_nt: TGTGCCAGCAGCCCAACAATATATGGCTACACCTTC; cdr3_aa: CASSPTIYGYTF; d_call: -; clone_size: -; j_call: TRBJ1-2; v_call: TRBV12-3/TRBV12-4
cdr3_nt: TGTGCCAGCAGCCCGGCGGGGTCGAACACCGGGGAGCTGTTTTTT; cdr3_aa: CASSPAGSNTGELFF; d_call: -; clone_size: -; j_call: TRBJ2-2; v_call: TRBV28
cdr3_nt: TGTGCCAGCTCACCGGGACAGGATTATGGCTACACCTTC; cdr3_aa: CASSPGQDYGYTF; d_call: TRBD1; clone_size: -; j_call: TRBJ1-2; v_call: TRBV18
cdr3_nt: TGTGCCAGCTCCCCCGGGCGGGCCGGGGAGCTGTTTTTT; cdr3_aa: CASSPGRAGELFF; d_call: -; clone_size: -; j_call: TRBJ2-2; v_call: TRBV18
cdr3_nt: TGTGCCAGCAGCCAAGACAGGGGAAAGACCCAGTACTTC; cdr3_aa: CASSQDRGKTQYF; d_call: -; clone_size: once; j_call: TRBJ2-5; v_call: TRBV3-1/TRBV3-2
cdr3_nt: TGTGCCAGCAGAGTGACAGTGAACACTGAAGCTTTCTTT; cdr3_aa: CASRVTVNTEAFF; d_call: -; clone_size: -; j_call: TRBJ1-1; v_call: TRBV7-2
cdr3_nt: TGTGCCAGCAGCCAAACCGTTAACAGAGCAGATACGCAGTATTTT; cdr3_aa: CASSQTVNRADTQYF; d_call: -; clone_size: -; j_call: TRBJ2-3; v_call: TRBV11-2
cdr3_nt: TGTGCCAGTAGTATAGAGCTACAGGGATCAGATACGCAGTATTTT; cdr3_aa: CASSIELQGSDTQYF; d_call: -; clone_size: few; j_call: TRBJ2-3; v_call: TRBV19
cdr3_nt: TGCGCCAGCAGCCCTCCCTCCGGGACAGGGCATAATTCACCCCTCCACTTT; cdr3_aa: CASSPPSGTGHNSPLHF; d_call: TRBD1; clone_size: -; j_call: TRBJ1-6; v_call: TRBV4-1
cdr3_nt: TGTGCCAGTACTTACTCCGGGACTAGCAAAGAGACCCAGTACTTC; cdr3_aa: CASTYSGTSKETQYF; d_call: TRBD2; clone_size: -; j_call: TRBJ2-5; v_call: TRBV19